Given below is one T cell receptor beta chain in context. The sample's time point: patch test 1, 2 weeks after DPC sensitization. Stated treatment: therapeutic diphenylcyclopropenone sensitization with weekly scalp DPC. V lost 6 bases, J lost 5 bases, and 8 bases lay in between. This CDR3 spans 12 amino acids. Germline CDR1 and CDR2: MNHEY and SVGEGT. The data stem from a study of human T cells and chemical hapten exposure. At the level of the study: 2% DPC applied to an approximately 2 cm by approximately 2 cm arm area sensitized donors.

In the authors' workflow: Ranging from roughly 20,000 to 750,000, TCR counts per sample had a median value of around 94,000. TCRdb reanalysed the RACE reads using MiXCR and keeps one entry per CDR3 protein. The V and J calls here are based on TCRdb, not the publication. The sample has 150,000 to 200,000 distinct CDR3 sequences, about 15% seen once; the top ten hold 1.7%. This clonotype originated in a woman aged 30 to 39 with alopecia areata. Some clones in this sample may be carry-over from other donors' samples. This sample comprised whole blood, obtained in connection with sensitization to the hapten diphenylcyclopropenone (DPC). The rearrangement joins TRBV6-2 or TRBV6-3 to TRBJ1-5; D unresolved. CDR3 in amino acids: CASSLVDQPQHF. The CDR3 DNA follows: TGTGCCAGCAGCCTAGTAGATCAGCCCCAGCATTTT.